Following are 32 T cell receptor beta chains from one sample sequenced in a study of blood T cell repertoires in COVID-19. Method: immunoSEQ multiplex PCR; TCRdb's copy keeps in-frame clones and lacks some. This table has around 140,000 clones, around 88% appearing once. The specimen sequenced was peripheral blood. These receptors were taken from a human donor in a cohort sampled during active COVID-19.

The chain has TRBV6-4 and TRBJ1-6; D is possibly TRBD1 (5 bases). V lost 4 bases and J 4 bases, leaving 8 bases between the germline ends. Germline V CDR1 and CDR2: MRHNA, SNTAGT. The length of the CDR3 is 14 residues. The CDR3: CASSAGTYNSPLHF. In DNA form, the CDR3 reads TGTGCCAGCAGTGCCGGGACTTATAATTCACCCCTCCACTTT.

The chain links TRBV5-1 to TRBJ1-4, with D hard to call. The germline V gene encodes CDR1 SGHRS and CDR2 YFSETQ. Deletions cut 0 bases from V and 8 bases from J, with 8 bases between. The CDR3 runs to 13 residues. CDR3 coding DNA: TGCGCCAGCAGCTTGGGGGCAAGGGAAAAACTGTTTTTT. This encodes CASSLGAREKLFF.

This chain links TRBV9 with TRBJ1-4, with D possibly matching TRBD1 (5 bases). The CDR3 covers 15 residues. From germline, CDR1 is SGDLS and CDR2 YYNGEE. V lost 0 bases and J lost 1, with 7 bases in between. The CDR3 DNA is TGTGCCAGCAGCGTAGAAGGGGTAACTAATGAAAAACTGTTTTTT. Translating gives CASSVEGVTNEKLFF.

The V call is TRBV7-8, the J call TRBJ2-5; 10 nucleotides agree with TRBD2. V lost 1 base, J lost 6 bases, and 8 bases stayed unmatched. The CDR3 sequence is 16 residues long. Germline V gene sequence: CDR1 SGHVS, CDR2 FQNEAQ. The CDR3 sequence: CASSLGLAGVLKTQYF. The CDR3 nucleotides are TGTGCCAGCAGCTTAGGGCTAGCGGGGGTGTTGAAGACCCAGTACTTC.

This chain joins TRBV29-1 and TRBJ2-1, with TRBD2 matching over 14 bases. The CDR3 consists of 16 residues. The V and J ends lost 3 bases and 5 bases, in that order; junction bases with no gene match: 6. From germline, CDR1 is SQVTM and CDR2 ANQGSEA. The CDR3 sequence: CSVDPGTSGGHNEQFF. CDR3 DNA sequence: TGCAGCGTTGACCCCGGGACTAGCGGGGGTCACAATGAGCAGTTCTTC.

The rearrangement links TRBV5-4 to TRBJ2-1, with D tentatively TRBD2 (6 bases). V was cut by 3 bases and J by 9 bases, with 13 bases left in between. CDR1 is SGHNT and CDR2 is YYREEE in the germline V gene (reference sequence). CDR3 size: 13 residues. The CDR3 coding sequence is TGTGCCAGCAGCTCGCTAAGGGAGGCTGAGCAGTTCTTC. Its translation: CASSSLREAEQFF.

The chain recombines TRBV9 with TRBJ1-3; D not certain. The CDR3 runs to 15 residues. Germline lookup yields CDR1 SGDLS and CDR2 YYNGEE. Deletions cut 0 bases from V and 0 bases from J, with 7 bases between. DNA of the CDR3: TGTGCCAGCAGCGTAGGGACTACCTCTGGAAACACCATATATTTT. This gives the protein CASSVGTTSGNTIYF.

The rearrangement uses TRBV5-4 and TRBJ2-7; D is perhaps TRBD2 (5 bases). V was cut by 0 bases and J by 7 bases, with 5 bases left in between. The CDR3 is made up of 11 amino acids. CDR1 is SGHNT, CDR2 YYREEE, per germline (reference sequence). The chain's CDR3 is CASSLGGEQYF. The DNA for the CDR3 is TGTGCCAGCAGCTTGGGAGGGGAGCAGTACTTC.

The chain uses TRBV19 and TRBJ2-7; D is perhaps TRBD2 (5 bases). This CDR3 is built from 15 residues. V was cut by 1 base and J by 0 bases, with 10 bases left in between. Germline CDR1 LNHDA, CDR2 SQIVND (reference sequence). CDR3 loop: CASSIGTGSSYEQYF. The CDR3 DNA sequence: TGTGCCAGTAGTATAGGAACGGGGAGCTCCTACGAGCAGTACTTC.

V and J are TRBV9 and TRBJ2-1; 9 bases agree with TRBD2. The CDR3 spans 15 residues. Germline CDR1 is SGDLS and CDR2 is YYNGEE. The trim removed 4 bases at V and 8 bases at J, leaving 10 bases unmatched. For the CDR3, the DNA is TGTGCCAGCAGCCCCGCGGGCGGGGGGGCCCATGAGCAGTTCTTC. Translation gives CASSPAGGGAHEQFF.

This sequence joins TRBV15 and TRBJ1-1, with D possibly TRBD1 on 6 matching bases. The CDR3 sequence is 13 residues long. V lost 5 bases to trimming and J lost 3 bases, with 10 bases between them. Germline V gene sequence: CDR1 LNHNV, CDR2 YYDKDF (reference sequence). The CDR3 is CATSGDTYTEAFF. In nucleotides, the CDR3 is TGTGCCACCAGCGGGGACACTTACACTGAAGCTTTCTTT.

The CDR3 sequence: CASSLSTLPITGELFF. DNA for the CDR3: TGTGCCAGCAGTTTATCGACACTGCCCATTACCGGGGAGCTGTTTTTT. The chain joins TRBV27 to TRBJ2-2; D gene ambiguous. The CDR3 sequence is 16 residues long. The germline gives CDR1 MNHEY, CDR2 SMNVEV (reference sequence). V lost 0 bases to trimming and J lost 5 bases, with 13 bases between them.

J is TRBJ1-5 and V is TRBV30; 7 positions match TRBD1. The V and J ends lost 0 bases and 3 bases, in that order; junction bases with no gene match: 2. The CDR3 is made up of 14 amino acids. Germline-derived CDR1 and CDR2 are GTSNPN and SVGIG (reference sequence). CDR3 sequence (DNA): TGTGCCTGGAGTGTAGGGACAGTCAATCAGCCCCAGCATTTT. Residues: CAWSVGTVNQPQHF.

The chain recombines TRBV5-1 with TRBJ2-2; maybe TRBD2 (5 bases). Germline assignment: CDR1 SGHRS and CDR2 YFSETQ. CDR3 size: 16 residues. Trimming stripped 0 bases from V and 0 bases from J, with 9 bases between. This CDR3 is CASSLGGVANTGELFF. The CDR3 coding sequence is TGCGCCAGCAGCTTGGGGGGAGTAGCGAACACCGGGGAGCTGTTTTTT.

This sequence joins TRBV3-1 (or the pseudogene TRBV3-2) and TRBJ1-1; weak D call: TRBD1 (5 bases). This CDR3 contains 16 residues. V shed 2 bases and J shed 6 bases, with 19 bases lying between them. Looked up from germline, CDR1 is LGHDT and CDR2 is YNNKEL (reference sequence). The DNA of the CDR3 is TGTGCCAGCAGCCAAAGCGGACTAGTAAGGGACGCTGAAGCTTTCTTT. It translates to CASSQSGLVRDAEAFF.

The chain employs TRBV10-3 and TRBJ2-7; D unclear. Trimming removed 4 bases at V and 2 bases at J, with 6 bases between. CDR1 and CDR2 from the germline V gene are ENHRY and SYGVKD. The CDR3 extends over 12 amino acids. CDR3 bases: TGTGCCATCAGTGGGCAAGCCTACGAGCAGTACTTC. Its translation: CAISGQAYEQYF.

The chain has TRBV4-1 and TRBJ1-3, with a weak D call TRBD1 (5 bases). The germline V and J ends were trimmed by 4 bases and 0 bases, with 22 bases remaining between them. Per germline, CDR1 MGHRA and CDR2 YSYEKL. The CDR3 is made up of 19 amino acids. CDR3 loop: CASSPARGILKSSGNTIYF. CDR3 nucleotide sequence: TGCGCCAGCAGCCCGGCCCGGGGGATCCTGAAAAGCTCTGGAAACACCATATATTTT.

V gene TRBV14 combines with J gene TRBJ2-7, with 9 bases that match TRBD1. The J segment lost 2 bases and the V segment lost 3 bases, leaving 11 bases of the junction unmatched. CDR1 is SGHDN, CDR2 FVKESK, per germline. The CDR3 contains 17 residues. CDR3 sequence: CASSHSIGQGKTYEQYF. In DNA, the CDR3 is TGTGCCAGCAGCCATTCCATCGGACAGGGGAAGACCTACGAGCAGTACTTC.

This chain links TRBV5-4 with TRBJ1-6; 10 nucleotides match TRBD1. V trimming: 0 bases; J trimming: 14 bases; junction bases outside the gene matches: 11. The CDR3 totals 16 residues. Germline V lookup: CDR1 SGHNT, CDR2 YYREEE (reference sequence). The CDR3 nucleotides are TGTGCCAGCAGCTTGGCGGTTGGGACAGGGGCACTCACCCTCCACTTT. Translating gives CASSLAVGTGALTLHF.

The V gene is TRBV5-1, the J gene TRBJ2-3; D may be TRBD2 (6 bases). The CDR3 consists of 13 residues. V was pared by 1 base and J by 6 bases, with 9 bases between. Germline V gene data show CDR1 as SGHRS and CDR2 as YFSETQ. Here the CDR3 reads CASSLILADTQYF. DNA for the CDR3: TGCGCCAGCAGCTTGATCCTAGCGGATACGCAGTATTTT.

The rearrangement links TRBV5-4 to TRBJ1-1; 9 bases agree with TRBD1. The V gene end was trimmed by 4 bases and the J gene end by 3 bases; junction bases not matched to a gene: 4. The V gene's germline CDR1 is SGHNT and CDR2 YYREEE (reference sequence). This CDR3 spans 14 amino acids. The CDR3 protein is CASSVGQGYTEAFF. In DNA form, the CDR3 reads TGTGCCAGCAGCGTTGGACAGGGGTACACTGAAGCTTTCTTT.

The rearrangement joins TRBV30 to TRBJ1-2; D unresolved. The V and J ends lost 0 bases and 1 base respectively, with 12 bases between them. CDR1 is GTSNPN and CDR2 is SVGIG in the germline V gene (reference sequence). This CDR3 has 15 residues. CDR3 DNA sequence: TGTGCCTGGAGTGTACGTCCCGGGTTTAACTATGGCTACACCTTC. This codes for CAWSVRPGFNYGYTF.

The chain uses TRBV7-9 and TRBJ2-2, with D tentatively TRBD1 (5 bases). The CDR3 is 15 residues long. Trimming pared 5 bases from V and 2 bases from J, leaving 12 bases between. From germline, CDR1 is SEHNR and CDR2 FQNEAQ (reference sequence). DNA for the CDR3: TGTGCCAGCAGCGTAAGGACACATAACACCGGGGAGCTGTTTTTT. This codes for CASSVRTHNTGELFF.

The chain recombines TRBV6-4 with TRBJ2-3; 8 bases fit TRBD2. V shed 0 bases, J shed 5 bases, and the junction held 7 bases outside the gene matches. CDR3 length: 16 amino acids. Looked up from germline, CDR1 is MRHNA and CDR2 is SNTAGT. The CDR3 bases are TGTGCCAGCAGTGACTCCCAACGGGGGGGCGTAGATACGCAGTATTTT. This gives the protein CASSDSQRGGVDTQYF.

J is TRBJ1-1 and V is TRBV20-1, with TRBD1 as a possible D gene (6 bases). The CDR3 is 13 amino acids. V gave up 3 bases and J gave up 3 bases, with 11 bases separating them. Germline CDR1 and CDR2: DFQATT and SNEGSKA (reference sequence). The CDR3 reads CSASEQGDTEAFF. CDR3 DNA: TGCAGTGCTAGTGAACAGGGAGACACTGAAGCTTTCTTT.

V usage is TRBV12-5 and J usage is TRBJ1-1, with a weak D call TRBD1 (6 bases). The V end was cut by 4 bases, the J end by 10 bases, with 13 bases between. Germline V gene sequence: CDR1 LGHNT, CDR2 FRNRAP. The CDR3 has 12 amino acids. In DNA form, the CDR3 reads TGTGCTAGTGGTTCCCCAGGGGTTAGAGCTTTCTTT. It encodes CASGSPGVRAFF.

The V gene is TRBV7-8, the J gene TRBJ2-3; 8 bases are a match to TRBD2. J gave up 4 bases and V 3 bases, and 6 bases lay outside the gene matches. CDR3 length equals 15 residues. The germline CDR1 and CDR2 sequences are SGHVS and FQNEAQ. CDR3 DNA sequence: TGTGCCAGCAGCTTCATAGCGGGGCCTTCAGATACGCAGTATTTT. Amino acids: CASSFIAGPSDTQYF.

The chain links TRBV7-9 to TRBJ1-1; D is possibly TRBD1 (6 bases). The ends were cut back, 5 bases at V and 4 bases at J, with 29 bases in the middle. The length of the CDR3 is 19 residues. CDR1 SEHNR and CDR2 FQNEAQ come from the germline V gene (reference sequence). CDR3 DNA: TGTGCCAGCAGCCAAGGAGGGTGGCGGGGGGCGCGGAGGAGCACTGAAGCTTTCTTT. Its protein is CASSQGGWRGARRSTEAFF.

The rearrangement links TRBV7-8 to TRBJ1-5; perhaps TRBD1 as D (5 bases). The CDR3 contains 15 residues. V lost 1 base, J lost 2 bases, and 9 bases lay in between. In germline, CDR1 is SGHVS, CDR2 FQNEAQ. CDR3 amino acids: CASSLDRGGNQPQHF. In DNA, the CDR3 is TGTGCCAGCAGCTTAGATAGGGGTGGCAATCAGCCCCAGCATTTT.

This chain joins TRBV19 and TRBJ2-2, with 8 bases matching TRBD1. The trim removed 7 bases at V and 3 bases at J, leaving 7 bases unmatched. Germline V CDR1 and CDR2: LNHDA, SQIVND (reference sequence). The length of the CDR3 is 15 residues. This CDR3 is CASNRDRWYTGELFF. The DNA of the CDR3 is TGTGCCAGTAACCGGGACAGGTGGTACACCGGGGAGCTGTTTTTT.

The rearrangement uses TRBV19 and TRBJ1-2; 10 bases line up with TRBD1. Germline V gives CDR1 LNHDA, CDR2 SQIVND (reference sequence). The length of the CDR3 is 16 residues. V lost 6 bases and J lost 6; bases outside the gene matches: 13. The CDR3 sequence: CASSPWRGQGINGYTF. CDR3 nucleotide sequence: TGTGCCAGTAGCCCGTGGAGGGGACAGGGGATCAATGGCTACACCTTC. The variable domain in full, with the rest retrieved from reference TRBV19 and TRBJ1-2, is DGGITQSPKYLFRKEGQNVTLSCEQNLNHDAMYWYRQDPGQGLRLIYYSQIVNDFQKGDIAEGYSVSREKKESFPLTVTSAQKNPTAFYLCASSPWRGQGINGYTFGSGTRLTVV.

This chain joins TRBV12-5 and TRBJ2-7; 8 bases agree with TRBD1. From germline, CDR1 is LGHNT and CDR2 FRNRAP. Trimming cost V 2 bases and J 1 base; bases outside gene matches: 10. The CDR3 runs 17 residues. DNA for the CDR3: TGTGCTAGTGGTTTGTCTCCCGGGACAGGACTATCCTACGAGCAGTACTTC. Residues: CASGLSPGTGLSYEQYF. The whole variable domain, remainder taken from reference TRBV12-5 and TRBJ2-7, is DARVTQTPRHKVTEMGQEVTMRCQPILGHNTVFWYRQTMMQGLELLAYFRNRAPLDDSGMPKDRFSAEMPDATLATLKIQPSEPRDSAVYFCASGLSPGTGLSYEQYFGPGTRLTVT.